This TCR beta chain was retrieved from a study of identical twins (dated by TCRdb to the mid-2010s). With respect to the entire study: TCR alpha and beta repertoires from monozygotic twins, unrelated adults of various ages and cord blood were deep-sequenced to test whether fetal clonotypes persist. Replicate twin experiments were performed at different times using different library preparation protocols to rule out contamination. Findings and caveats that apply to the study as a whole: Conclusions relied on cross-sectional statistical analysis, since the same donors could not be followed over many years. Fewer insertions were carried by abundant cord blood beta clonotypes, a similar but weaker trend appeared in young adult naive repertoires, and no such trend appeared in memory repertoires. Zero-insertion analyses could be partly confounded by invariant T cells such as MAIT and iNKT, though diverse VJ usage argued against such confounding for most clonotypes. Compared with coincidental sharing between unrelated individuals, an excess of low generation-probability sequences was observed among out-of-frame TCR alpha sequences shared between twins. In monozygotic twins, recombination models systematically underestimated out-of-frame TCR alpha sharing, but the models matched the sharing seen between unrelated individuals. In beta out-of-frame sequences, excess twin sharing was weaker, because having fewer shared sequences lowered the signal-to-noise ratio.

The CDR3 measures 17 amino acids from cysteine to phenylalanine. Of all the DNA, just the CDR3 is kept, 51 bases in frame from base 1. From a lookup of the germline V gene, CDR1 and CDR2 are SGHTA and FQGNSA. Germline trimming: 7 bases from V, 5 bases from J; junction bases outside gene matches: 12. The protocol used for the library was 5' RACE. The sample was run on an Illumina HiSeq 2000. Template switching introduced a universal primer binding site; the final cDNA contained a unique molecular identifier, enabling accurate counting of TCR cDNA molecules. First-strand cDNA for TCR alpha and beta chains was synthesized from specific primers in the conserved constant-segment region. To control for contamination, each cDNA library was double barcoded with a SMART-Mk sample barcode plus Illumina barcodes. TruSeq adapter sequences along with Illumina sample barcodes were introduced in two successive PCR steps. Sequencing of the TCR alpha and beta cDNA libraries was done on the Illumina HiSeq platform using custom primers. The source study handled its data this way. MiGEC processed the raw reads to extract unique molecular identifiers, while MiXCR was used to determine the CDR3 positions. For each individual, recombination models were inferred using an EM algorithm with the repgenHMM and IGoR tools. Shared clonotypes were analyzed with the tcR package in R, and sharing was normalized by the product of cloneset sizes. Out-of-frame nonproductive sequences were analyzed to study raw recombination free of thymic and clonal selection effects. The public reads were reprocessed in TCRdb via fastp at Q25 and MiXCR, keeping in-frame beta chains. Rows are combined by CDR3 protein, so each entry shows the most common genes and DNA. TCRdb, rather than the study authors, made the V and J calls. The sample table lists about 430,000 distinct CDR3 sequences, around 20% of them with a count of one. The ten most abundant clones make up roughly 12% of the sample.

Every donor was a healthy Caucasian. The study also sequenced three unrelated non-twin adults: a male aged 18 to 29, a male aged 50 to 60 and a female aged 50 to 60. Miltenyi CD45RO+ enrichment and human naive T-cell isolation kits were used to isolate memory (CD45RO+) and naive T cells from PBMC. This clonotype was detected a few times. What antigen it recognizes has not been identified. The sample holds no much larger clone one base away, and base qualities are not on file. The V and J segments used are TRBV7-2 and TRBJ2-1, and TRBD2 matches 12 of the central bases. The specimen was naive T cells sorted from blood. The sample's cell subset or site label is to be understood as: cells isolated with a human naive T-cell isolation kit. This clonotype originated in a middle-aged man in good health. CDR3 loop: CASTRGAGLAGNNEQFF. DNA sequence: TGTGCCAGCACCCGGGGGGCCGGACTAGCGGGGAACAATGAGCAGTTCTTC. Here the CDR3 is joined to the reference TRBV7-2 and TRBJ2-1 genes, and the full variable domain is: GAGVSQSPSNKVTEKGKDVELRCDPISGHTALYWYRQSLGQGLEFLIYFQGNSAPDKSGLPSDRFSAERTGGSVSTLTIQRTQQEDSAVYLCASTRGAGLAGNNEQFFGPGTRLTVL.